These 29 T cell receptor beta chains came from one sample sequenced in a study of blood T cell repertoires in COVID-19. Repertoires were generated with immunoSEQ multiplex PCR, while TCRdb's copy carries only in-frame clones and drops some. The table has around 80,000 clones, approximately 83% seen once. Sequenced: peripheral blood. These receptor sequences come from a human donor in a cohort sampled during active COVID-19.

The rearrangement links TRBV18 to TRBJ2-5; 8 nucleotides agree with TRBD1. Unmatched junction bases numbered 4, after V lost 3 bases and J lost 1 base. Germline loops: CDR1 KGHSH, CDR2 LQKENI. The CDR3 is 15 residues long. CDR3 sequence reads: CASSPFTGGQETQYF. The CDR3 bases are TGTGCCAGCTCACCGTTCACAGGGGGCCAAGAGACCCAGTACTTC.

The J gene is TRBJ2-7, the V gene TRBV2, with a possible D match to TRBD2 (5 bases). This CDR3 region has 14 residues. CDR1 and CDR2 (germline): SNHLY, FYNNEI. Trimming took 4 bases from V and 4 from J, leaving 14 bases between them. The chain's CDR3 is CASSGALGTYEQYF. CDR3 bases: TGTGCCAGCAGTGGGGCACTAGGCACTTACGAGCAGTACTTC.

The chain employs TRBV6-5 and TRBJ1-6, with a tentative D call TRBD1 (5 bases). The CDR3 has 15 amino acids. The V end was cut by 6 bases, the J end by 2 bases, with 11 bases between. The V gene's germline CDR1 is MNHEY and CDR2 SVGAGI. The CDR3 protein is CASRVTEAYNSPLHF. CDR3 sequence (DNA): TGTGCCAGCAGGGTGACAGAGGCCTATAATTCACCCCTCCACTTT.

The chain uses TRBV7-2 and TRBJ2-5, with 16 bases that match TRBD2. Germline CDR1 SGHTA, CDR2 FQGNSA. J was trimmed by 4 bases and V by 5 bases; bases with no gene match: 13. The CDR3 is 19 residues long. The CDR3 DNA follows: TGTGCCAGCAGCCCATACCCCGGGACTAGCGGGGGGGCGAGAGAGACCCAGTACTTC. This encodes CASSPYPGTSGGARETQYF.

Here the CDR3 reads CASSLQTGVRNNQPQHF. CDR3 DNA sequence: TGTGCCAGCAGCCTACAGACAGGGGTTAGGAACAATCAGCCCCAGCATTTT. The chain employs TRBV2 and TRBJ1-5, with TRBD1 identical over 8 bases. J gave up 3 bases and V 6 bases, and 13 bases lay outside the gene matches. Germline V gene lookup returns CDR1 SNHLY and CDR2 FYNNEI. The CDR3 consists of 17 residues.

This clone has just one count. The CDR3 DNA reads TGTGCCAGTAGTATGGTAACAGCGGGGCTAGAGACCCAGTACTTC. Its translation is CASSMVTAGLETQYF. The chain is built from TRBV19 and TRBJ2-5; 7 bases are a match to TRBD2. The ends lost 3 bases at V and 4 bases at J; junction bases unmatched: 8. Germline V CDR1 and CDR2: LNHDA, SQIVND (reference sequence). CDR3 length: 15 residues. The variable domain in full, with the rest retrieved from reference TRBV19 and TRBJ2-5, is DGGITQSPKYLFRKEGQNVTLSCEQNLNHDAMYWYRQDPGQGLRLIYYSQIVNDFQKGDIAEGYSVSREKKESFPLTVTSAQKNPTAFYLCASSMVTAGLETQYFGPGTRLLVL.

The chain employs TRBV19 and TRBJ1-2; TRBD1 aligns across 7 bases. The CDR3 consists of 14 residues. V shed 5 bases and J 2 bases; nucleotides not matched to a gene: 5. CDR1 and CDR2 (germline): LNHDA, SQIVND (reference sequence). The CDR3 nucleotides read TGTGCCAGTAGTCCCGCGGGACAGAACTATGGCTACACCTTC. As protein: CASSPAGQNYGYTF.

The chain employs TRBV11-3 and TRBJ2-5, with TRBD2 matching 11 bases. Trimming at V came to 1 base and at J to 5 bases, leaving 6 bases not matched to a gene. Germline loops: CDR1 SGHNT, CDR2 YENEEA. The CDR3 loop spans 16 amino acids. CDR3: CASSLGSGRAAETQYF. In DNA, the CDR3 is TGTGCCAGCAGCTTAGGTAGCGGGAGGGCCGCGGAGACCCAGTACTTC.

The table lists this clone with a count of one. The V gene is TRBV11-1, the J gene TRBJ2-5, with D unresolved. CDR3 length equals 12 residues. V lost 11 bases and J lost 5, with 15 bases in between. Per germline, CDR1 SGHAT and CDR2 FQDESV (reference sequence). CDR3 sequence reads: CASGRPWETQYF. CDR3 sequence (DNA): TGTGCCTCAGGCCGGCCATGGGAGACCCAGTACTTC.

The chain uses TRBV6-4 and TRBJ2-1, with TRBD2 matching over 12 bases. The germline CDR1 and CDR2 sequences are MRHNA and SNTAGT. Trimming removed 8 bases from V and 6 bases from J; junction bases left unmatched: 5. This CDR3 region has 14 residues. This CDR3 is CASSLAGGRNEQFF. CDR3 DNA: TGTGCCAGCTCGCTAGCGGGGGGGCGCAATGAGCAGTTCTTC.

This clone has a handful of counts. This chain joins TRBV7-2 and TRBJ1-6; 8 nucleotides line up with TRBD1. This CDR3 is built from 13 residues. V lost 5 bases to trimming and J lost 10 bases; unmatched junction nucleotides: 4. Germline V gives CDR1 SGHTA, CDR2 FQGNSA. In nucleotides, the CDR3 is TGTGCCAGCAGCCGTCAGGGGGCGTCACCCCTCCACTTT. Translated, it gives CASSRQGASPLHF. The whole variable domain, remainder taken from reference TRBV7-2 and TRBJ1-6, is GAGVSQSPSNKVTEKGKDVELRCDPISGHTALYWYRQSLGQGLEFLIYFQGNSAPDKSGLPSDRFSAERTGGSVSTLTIQRTQQEDSAVYLCASSRQGASPLHFGNGTRLTVT.

V usage is TRBV11-2 and J usage is TRBJ2-5; 12 bases align to TRBD2. This CDR3 comprises 15 residues. V lost 5 bases to trimming and J lost 5 bases; unmatched junction nucleotides: 6. Germline V gene data show CDR1 as SGHAT and CDR2 as FQNNGV. CDR3: CASSETSGGGETQYF. For the CDR3, the DNA is TGTGCCAGCAGCGAGACTAGCGGGGGCGGGGAGACCCAGTACTTC.

This clone was detected once. The chain uses TRBV19 and TRBJ2-1; TRBD2 matches at 15 bases. V lost 7 bases to trimming and J lost 0 bases; unmatched junction nucleotides: 10. CDR1 and CDR2 (germline): LNHDA, SQIVND (reference sequence). This CDR3 region has 19 residues. The CDR3 bases are TGTGCCAGTACCGGACTAGCGGGGGGGATTTCCAGCTCCTACAATGAGCAGTTCTTC. Residues: CASTGLAGGISSSYNEQFF. The full variable domain, completed using reference TRBV19 and TRBJ2-1, is DGGITQSPKYLFRKEGQNVTLSCEQNLNHDAMYWYRQDPGQGLRLIYYSQIVNDFQKGDIAEGYSVSREKKESFPLTVTSAQKNPTAFYLCASTGLAGGISSSYNEQFFGPGTRLTVL.

The rearrangement links TRBV28 to TRBJ1-5, with TRBD1 matching 7 bases. The germline V gene has CDR1 MDHEN and CDR2 SYDVKM. Losses at the gene ends were 5 bases for V and 4 bases for J; bases not matched to a gene: 8. The CDR3 totals 15 residues. CDR3 in DNA: TGTGCCAGCAGTGGACCGTCACAGGGGAATCAGCCCCAGCATTTT. Its translation: CASSGPSQGNQPQHF.

A few counts support this clone. The gene calls are TRBV5-4 and TRBJ2-5; 7 positions match TRBD1. This CDR3 contains 14 residues. From germline, CDR1 is SGHNT and CDR2 YYREEE (reference sequence). V trimming: 2 bases; J trimming: 4 bases; junction bases outside the gene matches: 5. The CDR3 loop is CASSLRQGVETQYF. CDR3 nucleotides: TGTGCCAGCAGCTTACGACAGGGAGTAGAGACCCAGTACTTC.

This chain connects TRBV5-4 to TRBJ1-4; TRBD1 is a possible D gene (6 bases). The CDR3 loop spans 14 amino acids. The germline gives CDR1 SGHNT, CDR2 YYREEE (reference sequence). Trimming left V 1 base short and J 8 bases short, with 12 bases between. The CDR3 region has the DNA TGTGCCAGCAGCTTGAACAGGGAGCGGGAAAAACTGTTTTTT. This encodes CASSLNREREKLFF.

The V and J genes are TRBV3-1 (or the pseudogene TRBV3-2) and TRBJ2-7; 9 bases are a match to TRBD2. Germline lookup yields CDR1 LGHDT and CDR2 YNNKEL (reference sequence). The CDR3 contains 15 residues. Trimming cost V 1 base and J 7 bases; bases outside gene matches: 8. The CDR3 DNA follows: TGTGCCAGCAGCCAAGGGGCGGGAGGGCCGCGGGAGCAGTACTTC. Protein: CASSQGAGGPREQYF.

The CDR3 coding sequence is TGTGCCATCAGTGGGACAGGCGATTCCAATCAGCCCCAGCATTTT. Amino acid sequence: CAISGTGDSNQPQHF. This chain joins TRBV10-3 and TRBJ1-5; 7 bases are shared with TRBD1. The trim removed 4 bases at V and 3 bases at J, leaving 6 bases unmatched. The CDR3 has 15 residues. Germline assignment: CDR1 ENHRY and CDR2 SYGVKD.

This clone appeared once. The chain links TRBV6-5 to TRBJ1-6; tentatively, D is TRBD1 (5 bases). Trimming shortened V by 7 bases and J by 9 bases, and 13 bases separated the two germline ends. The CDR3 is 13 residues long. The germline gives CDR1 MNHEY, CDR2 SVGAGI. The CDR3 bases are TGTGCCAGCAACCAGGGAGGCGGTTCACCCCTCCACTTT. This encodes CASNQGGGSPLHF.

In this sample, this clone turned up a few times. The CDR3 reads CARSLGARARGYGYTF. The CDR3 nucleotides read TGTGCCAGAAGCTTGGGGGCCAGGGCGCGGGGCTATGGCTACACCTTC. This rearrangement joins TRBV5-3 to TRBJ1-2; a weak D match, TRBD1 (5 bases). TRBV5-3 belongs to the ORF category, with a function that is uncertain. This CDR3 is built from 16 residues. V lost 0 bases and J lost 4, with 16 bases in between.

The chain employs TRBV5-4 and TRBJ2-1, with D perhaps matching TRBD2 (5 bases). Trimming left V 0 bases short and J 5 bases short, with 12 bases between. Germline V lookup: CDR1 SGHNT, CDR2 YYREEE (reference sequence). The CDR3 totals 15 residues. CDR3 protein: CASSLGLSKNNEQFF. CDR3 DNA: TGTGCCAGCAGCTTGGGACTAAGTAAAAACAATGAGCAGTTCTTC.

V and J are TRBV6-2 or TRBV6-3 and TRBJ2-7, with 11 nucleotides matching TRBD2. The CDR3 is 15 residues long. CDR1 MNHEY and CDR2 SVGEGT come from the germline V gene. Trimming took 5 bases from V and 4 from J; bases not matched to a gene: 7. CDR3 region: CASSRLAGILYEQYF. The CDR3, as DNA: TGTGCCAGCAGTCGACTAGCGGGGATCTTGTACGAGCAGTACTTC.

The rearrangement uses TRBV18 and TRBJ1-2, with 8 bases lining up with TRBD1. The CDR3 totals 17 residues. Germline V gene data show CDR1 as KGHSH and CDR2 as LQKENI. V lost 2 bases, J lost 4 bases, and 12 bases stayed unmatched. The CDR3 DNA reads TGTGCCAGCTCACCAATGGACAGGGACCTAGCGACCTATGGCTACACCTTC. It encodes CASSPMDRDLATYGYTF.

A few counts support this clone. The chain recombines TRBV19 with TRBJ1-5; possible D gene TRBD1, 5 bases. The CDR3 has 18 amino acids. Trimming removed 5 bases from V and 1 base from J, with 21 bases in between. Germline assignment: CDR1 LNHDA and CDR2 SQIVND (reference sequence). The CDR3 region is CASSSSGGTSASNQPQHF. DNA for the CDR3: TGTGCCAGTAGTTCGTCTGGCGGGACGTCTGCAAGCAATCAGCCCCAGCATTTT. Filled out from reference TRBV19 and TRBJ1-5, the complete variable domain reads DGGITQSPKYLFRKEGQNVTLSCEQNLNHDAMYWYRQDPGQGLRLIYYSQIVNDFQKGDIAEGYSVSREKKESFPLTVTSAQKNPTAFYLCASSSSGGTSASNQPQHFGDGTRLSIL.

The table lists this clone with a count of one. This sequence joins TRBV7-9 and TRBJ2-7; maybe TRBD2 (5 bases). Germline V gene lookup returns CDR1 SEHNR and CDR2 FQNEAQ (reference sequence). V gave up 2 bases and J gave up 2 bases, with 10 bases separating them. CDR3 length equals 14 residues. The CDR3 DNA follows: TGTGCCAGCAGCTTAATTGGGAGTCCCTACGAGCAGTACTTC. The encoded protein is CASSLIGSPYEQYF.

Within the sample, this clone is medium-sized. The chain couples TRBV14 to TRBJ2-7, with TRBD1 as a possible D gene (6 bases). Germline CDR1 and CDR2: SGHDN and FVKESK. The CDR3 loop spans 13 amino acids. V was shortened by 0 bases and J by 6 bases, with 9 bases between the two germline ends. The CDR3 DNA is TGTGCCAGCAGCCAAGATAGGGGGTCCGAGCAGTACTTC. Translation gives CASSQDRGSEQYF. Full variable domain (missing parts from reference TRBV14 and TRBJ2-7): EAGVTQFPSHSVIEKGQTVTLRCDPISGHDNLYWYRRVMGKEIKFLLHFVKESKQDESGMPNNRFLAERTGGTYSTLKVQPAELEDSGVYFCASSQDRGSEQYFGPGTRLTVT.

As to this clone: The same CDR3 also results from other DNA sequences found in this sample. This chain joins TRBV6-5 and TRBJ2-2; 9 nucleotides align to TRBD1. The CDR3 length is 15 residues. With V trimmed by 6 bases and J by 6 bases, 8 bases remained unmatched. Looked up from germline, CDR1 is MNHEY and CDR2 is SVGAGI. The CDR3 DNA follows: TGTGCCAGCAGGCCGGGACAGGGTCCGTCCGGGGAGCTGTTTTTT. The encoded protein is CASRPGQGPSGELFF.

This sequence joins TRBV7-2 and TRBJ2-2, with 12 bases matching TRBD2. The germline V gene has CDR1 SGHTA and CDR2 FQGNSA. The CDR3 has 15 residues. The V gene end was trimmed by 10 bases and the J gene end by 6 bases; junction bases not matched to a gene: 9. The DNA of the CDR3 is TGTGCCACCACTCCGGGACTAGCGGGTCCCGGGGAGCTGTTTTTT. It translates to CATTPGLAGPGELFF.

V is TRBV18 and J is TRBJ1-1; 7 bases are a match to TRBD1. J gave up 6 bases and V 5 bases, and 6 bases lay outside the gene matches. CDR3 length: 13 amino acids. Germline-derived CDR1 and CDR2 are KGHSH and LQKENI. The CDR3, as DNA: TGTGCCAGCTCAGGCACGGGGACAGCTGAAGCTTTCTTT. Protein: CASSGTGTAEAFF.